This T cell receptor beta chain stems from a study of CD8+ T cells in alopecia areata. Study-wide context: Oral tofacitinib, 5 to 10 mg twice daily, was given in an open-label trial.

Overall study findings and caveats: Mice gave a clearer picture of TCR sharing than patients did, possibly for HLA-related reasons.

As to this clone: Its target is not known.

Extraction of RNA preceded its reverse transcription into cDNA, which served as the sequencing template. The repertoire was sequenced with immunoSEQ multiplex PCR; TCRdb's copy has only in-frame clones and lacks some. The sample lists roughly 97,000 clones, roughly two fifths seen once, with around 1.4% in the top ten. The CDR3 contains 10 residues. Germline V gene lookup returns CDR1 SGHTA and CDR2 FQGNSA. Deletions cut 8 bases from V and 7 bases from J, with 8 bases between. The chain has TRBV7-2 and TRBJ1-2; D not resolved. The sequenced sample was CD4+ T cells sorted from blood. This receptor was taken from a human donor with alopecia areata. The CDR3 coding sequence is TGTGCCAGCGGACTTGGTGGCTACACCTTC. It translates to CASGLGGYTF.